This T cell receptor (beta chain) was identified during a study of blood T cell repertoires in COVID-19. Study-wide background: From T cells, B-cell-depleted T cells, or PBMCs came the material, which was cDNA or gDNA.

This CDR3 is 15 amino acids long. Authors' methods: Estimation of nucleated cell counts relied on the amplification of reference gene primers. Method: immunoSEQ multiplex PCR; TCRdb's copy keeps in-frame clones and lacks some. That table supplies the V and J calls and clone size; D and trimming were determined from the DNA. The sample holds about 350,000 clones, 88% seen once. The receptor's source is a woman in her sixties or seventies with COVID-19, enrolled during active disease. Sequenced sample: peripheral blood. The chain uses TRBV12-2 and TRBJ1-2; the table's D call, TRBD1, was not checked against the DNA. TRBV12-2 is termed a pseudogene. The CDR3 nucleotides are TGTGCAAGTCGCTTAGTAGGGGCAGGGGACTATGGCTACACCTTC. It yields the protein CASRLVGAGDYGYTF.